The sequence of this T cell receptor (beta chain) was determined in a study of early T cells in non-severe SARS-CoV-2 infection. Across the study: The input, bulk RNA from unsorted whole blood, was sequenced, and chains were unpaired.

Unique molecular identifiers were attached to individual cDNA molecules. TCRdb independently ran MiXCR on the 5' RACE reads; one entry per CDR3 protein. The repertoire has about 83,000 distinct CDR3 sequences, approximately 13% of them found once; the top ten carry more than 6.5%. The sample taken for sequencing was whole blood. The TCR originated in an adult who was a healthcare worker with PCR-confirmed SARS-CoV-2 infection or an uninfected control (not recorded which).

The CDR3 is CASSESLGLGQYF. DNA for the CDR3: TGCGCCAGCAGTGAGTCTCTGGGGCTGGGGCAGTACTTC. The V and J genes are TRBV10-1 and TRBJ2-7, with D possibly being TRBD1 (5 bases). CDR1 is WNHNN, CDR2 SYGVQD, per germline (reference sequence). The V end was cut by 0 bases, the J end by 9 bases, with 12 bases between. The CDR3 has 13 amino acids.